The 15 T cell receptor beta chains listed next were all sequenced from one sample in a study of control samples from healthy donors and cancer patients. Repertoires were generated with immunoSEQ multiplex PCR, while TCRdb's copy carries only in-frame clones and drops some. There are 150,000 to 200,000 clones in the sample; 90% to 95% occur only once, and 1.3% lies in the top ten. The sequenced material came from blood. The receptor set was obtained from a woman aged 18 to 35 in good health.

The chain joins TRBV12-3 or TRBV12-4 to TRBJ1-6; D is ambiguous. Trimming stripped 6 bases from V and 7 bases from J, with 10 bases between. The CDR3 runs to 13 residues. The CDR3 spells CASSRGRNSPLHF. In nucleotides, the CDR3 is TGTGCCAGCAGCCGAGGACGGAATTCACCCCTCCACTTT.

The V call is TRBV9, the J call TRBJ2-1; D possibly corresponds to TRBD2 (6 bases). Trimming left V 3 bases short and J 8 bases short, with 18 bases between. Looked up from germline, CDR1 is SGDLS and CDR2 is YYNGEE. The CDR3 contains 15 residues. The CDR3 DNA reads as TGTGCCAGCAGCGCTTCCGGGCTAGCGAGCCATGAGCAGTTCTTC. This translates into CASSASGLASHEQFF.

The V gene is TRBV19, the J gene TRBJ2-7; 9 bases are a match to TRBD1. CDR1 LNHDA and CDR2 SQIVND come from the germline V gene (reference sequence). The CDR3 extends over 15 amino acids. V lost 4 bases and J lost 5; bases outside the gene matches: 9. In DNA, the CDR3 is TGTGCCAGTAGTACGGTTGGGACAGGGTCGGACGAGCAGTACTTC. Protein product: CASSTVGTGSDEQYF.

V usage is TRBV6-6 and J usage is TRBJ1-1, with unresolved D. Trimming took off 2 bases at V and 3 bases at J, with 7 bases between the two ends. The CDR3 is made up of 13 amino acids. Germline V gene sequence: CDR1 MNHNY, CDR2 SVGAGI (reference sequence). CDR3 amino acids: CASSYGSYTEAFF. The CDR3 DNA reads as TGTGCCAGCAGTTACGGCTCATACACTGAAGCTTTCTTT.

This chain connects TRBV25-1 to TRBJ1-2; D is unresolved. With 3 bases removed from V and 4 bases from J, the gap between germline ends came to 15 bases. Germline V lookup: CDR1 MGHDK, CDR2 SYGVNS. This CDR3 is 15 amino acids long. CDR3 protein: CASSDEVVGSYGYTF. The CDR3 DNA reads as TGTGCCAGCAGTGATGAGGTGGTGGGGAGCTATGGCTACACCTTC.

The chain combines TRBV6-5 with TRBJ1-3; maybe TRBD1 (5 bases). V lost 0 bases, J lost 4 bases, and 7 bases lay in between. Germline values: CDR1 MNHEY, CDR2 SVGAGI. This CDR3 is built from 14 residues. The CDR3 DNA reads TGTGCCAGCAGTTACTCAGGGGTCGGAAACACCATATATTTT. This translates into CASSYSGVGNTIYF.

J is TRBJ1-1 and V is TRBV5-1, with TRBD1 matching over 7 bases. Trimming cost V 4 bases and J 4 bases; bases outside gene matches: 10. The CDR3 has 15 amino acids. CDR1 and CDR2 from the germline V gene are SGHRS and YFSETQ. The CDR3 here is CASSLGVSGGTEAFF. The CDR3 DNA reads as TGCGCCAGCAGCCTGGGGGTCTCAGGGGGCACTGAAGCTTTCTTT.

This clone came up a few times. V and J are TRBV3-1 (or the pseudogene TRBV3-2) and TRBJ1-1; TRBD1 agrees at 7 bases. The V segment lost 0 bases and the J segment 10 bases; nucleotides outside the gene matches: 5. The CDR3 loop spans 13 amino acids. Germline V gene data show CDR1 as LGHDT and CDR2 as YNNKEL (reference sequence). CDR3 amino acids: CASSQEKAGGAFF. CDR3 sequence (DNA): TGTGCCAGCAGCCAAGAGAAGGCAGGGGGAGCTTTCTTT.

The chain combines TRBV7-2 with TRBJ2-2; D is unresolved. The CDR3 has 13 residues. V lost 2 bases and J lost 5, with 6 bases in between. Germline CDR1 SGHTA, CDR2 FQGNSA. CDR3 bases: TGTGCCAGCAGCTTACCGAGAACCGGGGAGCTGTTTTTT. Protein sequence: CASSLPRTGELFF.

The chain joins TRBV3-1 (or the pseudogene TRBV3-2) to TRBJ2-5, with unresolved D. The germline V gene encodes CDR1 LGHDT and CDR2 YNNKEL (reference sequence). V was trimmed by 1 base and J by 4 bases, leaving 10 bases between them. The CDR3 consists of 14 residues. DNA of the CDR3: TGTGCCAGCAGCCAAGGTGTCGACGGAGAGACCCAGTACTTC. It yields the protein CASSQGVDGETQYF.

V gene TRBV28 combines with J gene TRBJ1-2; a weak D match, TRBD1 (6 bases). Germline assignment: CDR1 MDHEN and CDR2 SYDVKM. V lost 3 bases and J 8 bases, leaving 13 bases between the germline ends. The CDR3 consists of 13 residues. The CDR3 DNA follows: TGTGCCAGCAGTTTTCCCAGGGGTGGAGGCTACACCTTC. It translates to CASSFPRGGGYTF.

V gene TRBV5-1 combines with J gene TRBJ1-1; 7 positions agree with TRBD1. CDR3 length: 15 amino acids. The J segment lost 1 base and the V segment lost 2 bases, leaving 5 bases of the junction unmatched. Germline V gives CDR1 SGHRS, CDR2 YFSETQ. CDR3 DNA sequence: TGCGCCAGCAGCTTCCAGACAGGGAAGAACACTGAAGCTTTCTTT. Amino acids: CASSFQTGKNTEAFF.

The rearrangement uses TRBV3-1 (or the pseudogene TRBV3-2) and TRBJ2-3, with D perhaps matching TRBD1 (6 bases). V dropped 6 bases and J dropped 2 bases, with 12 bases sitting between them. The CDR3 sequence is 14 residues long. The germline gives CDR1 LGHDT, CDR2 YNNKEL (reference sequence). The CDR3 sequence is CASSSGEVTDTQYF. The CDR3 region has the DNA TGTGCCAGCAGTTCAGGGGAAGTCACAGATACGCAGTATTTT.

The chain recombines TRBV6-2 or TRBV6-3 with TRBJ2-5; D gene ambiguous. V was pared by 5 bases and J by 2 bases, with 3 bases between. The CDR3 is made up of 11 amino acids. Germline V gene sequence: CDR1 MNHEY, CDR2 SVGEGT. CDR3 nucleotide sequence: TGTGCCAGCAGTGATCAAGAGACCCAGTACTTC. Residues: CASSDQETQYF.

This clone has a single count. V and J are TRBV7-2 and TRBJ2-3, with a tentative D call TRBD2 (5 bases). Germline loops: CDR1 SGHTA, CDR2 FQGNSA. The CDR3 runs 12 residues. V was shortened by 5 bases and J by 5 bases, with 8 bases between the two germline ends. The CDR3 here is CASSHAGDTQYF. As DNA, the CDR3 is TGTGCCAGCAGCCATGCGGGAGATACGCAGTATTTT.